This is a list of T cell receptor beta chains from one sample in a study of vaccination effects on CD4 cells after COVID-19. These TCRs' antigens remain unknown. Sequencing was performed with immunoSEQ multiplex PCR; in TCRdb, only in-frame clones are kept and a portion is missing. The repertoire holds tens of thousands of clones, 70% to 80% seen once, with around 2.7% in the top ten. Here the sequenced sample was CD4+ T cells from PBMCs cultured with HCoV-NL63 spike peptides, taken before COVID-19 vaccination. Source of these receptors: a human donor who received a COVID-19 vaccine. CDR3s include the opening cysteine and the closing phenylalanine or tryptophan.

V gene: TRBV6-1
J gene: TRBJ1-2
CDR3 protein: CASSESPFYGYTF

V gene: TRBV25-1
J gene: TRBJ1-1
CDR3 protein: CASSTDRDRNTEAFF

V gene: TRBV3-1/TRBV3-2
J gene: TRBJ1-1
CDR3 protein: CASSPSGNTEAFF

V gene: TRBV9
J gene: TRBJ2-2
CDR3 protein: CASSVGGGGYNTGELFF

V gene: TRBV14
J gene: TRBJ1-2
CDR3 protein: CASSPSGGAYGYTF

V gene: TRBV5-1
J gene: TRBJ2-1
CDR3 protein: CASSLVFSAGGHNEQFF

V gene: TRBV7-6
J gene: TRBJ2-2
CDR3 protein: CASSFQGRYTGELFF

V gene: TRBV18
J gene: TRBJ1-2
CDR3 protein: CASSLILGASNYGYTF

V gene: TRBV7-9
J gene: TRBJ2-1
CDR3 protein: CASSILGQGPYNEQFF

V gene: TRBV9
J gene: TRBJ2-5
CDR3 protein: CASSPRRGGDQETQYF

V gene: TRBV18
J gene: TRBJ2-5
CDR3 protein: CASSPPGGEETQYF

V gene: TRBV10-3
J gene: TRBJ1-6
CDR3 protein: CAISVGGQGNSPLHF

V gene: TRBV4-2
J gene: TRBJ2-5
CDR3 protein: CASSQPGEGKTQYF

V gene: TRBV7-9
J gene: TRBJ1-2
CDR3 protein: CASSRRTGGVNYGYTF

V gene: TRBV5-1
J gene: TRBJ2-1
CDR3 protein: CASSWDWYNEQFF

V gene: TRBV5-4
J gene: TRBJ2-3
CDR3 protein: CASSPGTSGGVTDTQYF

V gene: TRBV7-3
J gene: TRBJ2-5
CDR3 protein: CASSPGTAVGQETQYF

V gene: TRBV9
J gene: TRBJ2-1
CDR3 protein: CASSVAGGNEQFF

V gene: TRBV2
J gene: TRBJ1-5
CDR3 protein: CASARAGVNQPQHF

V gene: TRBV7-9
J gene: TRBJ2-5
CDR3 protein: CASSLAAQIETQYF

V gene: TRBV29-1
J gene: TRBJ2-3
CDR3 protein: CSVEGDRGSDTQYF

V gene: TRBV24-1
J gene: TRBJ2-5
CDR3 protein: CATSDGGQGLGETQYF

V gene: TRBV7-8
J gene: TRBJ1-3
CDR3 protein: CASSFLPGTSGNTIYF

V gene: TRBV6-2/TRBV6-3
J gene: TRBJ1-1
CDR3 protein: CASSRPGQGLPEAFF

V gene: TRBV4-3
J gene: TRBJ1-4
CDR3 protein: CASSQDLRMIGSTNEKLFF

V gene: TRBV11-2
J gene: TRBJ1-3
CDR3 protein: CASSLQGTITGNTIYF

V gene: TRBV5-6
J gene: TRBJ1-5
CDR3 protein: CASSSAGRGNQPQHF

V gene: TRBV5-4
J gene: TRBJ2-5
CDR3 protein: CATGLAFGETQYF

V gene: TRBV6-1
J gene: TRBJ1-4
CDR3 protein: CASSEGGINEKLFF